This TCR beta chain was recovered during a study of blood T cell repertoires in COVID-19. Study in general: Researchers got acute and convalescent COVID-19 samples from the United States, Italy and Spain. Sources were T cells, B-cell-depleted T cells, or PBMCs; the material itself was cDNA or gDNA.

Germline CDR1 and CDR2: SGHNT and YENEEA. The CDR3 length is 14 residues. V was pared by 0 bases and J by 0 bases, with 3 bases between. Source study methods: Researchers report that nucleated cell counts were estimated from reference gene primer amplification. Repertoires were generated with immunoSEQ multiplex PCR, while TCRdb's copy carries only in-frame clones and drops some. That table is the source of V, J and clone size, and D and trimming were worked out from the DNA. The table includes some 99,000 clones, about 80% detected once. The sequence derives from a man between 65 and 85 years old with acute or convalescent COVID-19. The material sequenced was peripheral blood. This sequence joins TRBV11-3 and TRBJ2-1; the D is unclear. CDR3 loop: CASSLDSSYNEQFF. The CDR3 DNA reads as TGTGCCAGCAGCTTAGACAGCTCCTACAATGAGCAGTTCTTC. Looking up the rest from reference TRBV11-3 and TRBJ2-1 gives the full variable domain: EAGVVQSPRYKIIEKKQPVAFWCNPISGHNTLYWYLQNLGQGPELLIRYENEEAVDDSQLPKDRFSAERLKGVDSTLKIQPAELGDSAVYLCASSLDSSYNEQFFGPGTRLTVL.